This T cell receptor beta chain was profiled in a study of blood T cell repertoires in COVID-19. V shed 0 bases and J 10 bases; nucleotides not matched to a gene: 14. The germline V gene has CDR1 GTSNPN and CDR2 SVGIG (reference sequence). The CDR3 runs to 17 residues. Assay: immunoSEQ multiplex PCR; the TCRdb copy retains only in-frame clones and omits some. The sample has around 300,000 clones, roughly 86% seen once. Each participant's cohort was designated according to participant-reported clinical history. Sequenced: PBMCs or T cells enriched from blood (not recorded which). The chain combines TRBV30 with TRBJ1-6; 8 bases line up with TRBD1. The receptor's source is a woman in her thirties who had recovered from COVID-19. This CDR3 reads CAWSVWTGRSLGSPLHF. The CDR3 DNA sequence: TGTGCCTGGAGTGTATGGACAGGGAGAAGCTTGGGCTCACCCCTCCACTTT.